The 9 T cell receptor beta chains given below trace back to one sample, sequenced in a study of blood T cell repertoires in COVID-19. Generated by immunoSEQ multiplex PCR, the TCRdb table keeps only in-frame clones and is missing some. The table lists about 130,000 clones, around 89% of them singletons, with around 4.5% in the top ten. The sequenced material came from peripheral blood. The receptors originated from a man aged 60-69 years with COVID-19, enrolled during active disease.

The V and J genes are TRBV9 and TRBJ2-7; 7 bases are shared with TRBD2. The germline V gene has CDR1 SGDLS and CDR2 YYNGEE. Unmatched junction bases numbered 1, after V lost 1 base and J lost 3 bases. There are 13 residues in the CDR3. CDR3 sequence reads: CASSVLADYEQYF. The CDR3 region has the DNA TGTGCCAGCAGCGTACTAGCGGACTACGAGCAGTACTTC.

The V gene is TRBV5-1, the J gene TRBJ2-2; 16 nucleotides line up with TRBD2. With 6 bases clipped from V and 6 bases from J, the junction kept 14 bases outside the gene matches. Germline CDR1 SGHRS, CDR2 YFSETQ. The CDR3 consists of 19 residues. CDR3 loop: CASTPSVGTSGGAPGELFF. As DNA, the CDR3 is TGCGCCAGCACCCCCTCGGTGGGGACTAGCGGGGGGGCCCCCGGGGAGCTGTTTTTT.

This clone turned up a few times. The rearrangement uses TRBV7-6 and TRBJ1-6; TRBD1 matches at 11 bases. The length of the CDR3 is 15 residues. Germline assignment: CDR1 SGHVS and CDR2 FNYEAQ. Germline trimming cut 3 bases from V and 8 bases from J; bases unmatched to any gene: 3. CDR3 residues: CASSLGQGEYSPLHF. Here the CDR3 DNA reads TGTGCCAGCAGCTTGGGACAGGGGGAATATTCACCCCTCCACTTT.

The chain recombines TRBV9 with TRBJ1-5; no firm D call. CDR3 size: 15 residues. The V gene lost 0 bases and the J gene lost 3 bases, with 10 bases spanning the gap. Germline lookup yields CDR1 SGDLS and CDR2 YYNGEE. CDR3: CASSVAGTLNQPQHF. CDR3 nucleotides: TGTGCCAGCAGCGTAGCAGGTACCCTCAATCAGCCCCAGCATTTT. The full variable domain, completed using reference TRBV9 and TRBJ1-5, is DSGVTQTPKHLITATGQRVTLRCSPRSGDLSVYWYQQSLDQGLQFLIQYYNGEERAKGNILERFSAQQFPDLHSELNLSSLELGDSALYFCASSVAGTLNQPQHFGDGTRLSIL.

This rearrangement joins TRBV5-4 to TRBJ1-2; the D gene is possibly TRBD1 (6 bases). V lost 0 bases and J lost 7, with 19 bases in between. The length of the CDR3 is 16 residues. Germline assignment: CDR1 SGHNT and CDR2 YYREEE (reference sequence). In DNA form, the CDR3 reads TGTGCCAGCAGCTTGGCACTCAGGCAGGGGCTCGGTGGCTACACCTTC. Its translation: CASSLALRQGLGGYTF.

V gene TRBV5-8 combines with J gene TRBJ1-5; the D gene is possibly TRBD1 (5 bases). This CDR3 contains 17 residues. The germline CDR1 and CDR2 sequences are SGHTS and YDEGEE. V lost 1 base and J 11 bases, leaving 25 bases between the germline ends. The CDR3 nucleotides are TGTGCCAGCAGCTTGATAAGGGGCAGCCCGACCGGATTATCCCAGCATTTT. Translation gives CASSLIRGSPTGLSQHF.

The J gene is TRBJ1-4, the V gene TRBV10-2; 10 bases are a match to TRBD1. The V and J ends lost 0 bases and 8 bases, in that order; junction bases with no gene match: 6. This CDR3 has 16 amino acids. Germline V lookup: CDR1 WSHSY, CDR2 SAAADI. CDR3 nucleotide sequence: TGCGCCAGCAGTGAGTCGAGGGACAGGGGTTCGGAAAAACTGTTTTTT. Translating it yields CASSESRDRGSEKLFF.

This chain uses TRBV7-3 with TRBJ1-1, with TRBD1 matching 7 bases. J was trimmed by 0 bases and V by 2 bases; bases with no gene match: 0. The germline V gene has CDR1 SGHTA and CDR2 FQGTGA. This CDR3 region has 14 residues. CDR3 amino acids: CASSLDRVNTEAFF. CDR3 nucleotides: TGTGCCAGCAGCTTAGACAGGGTGAACACTGAAGCTTTCTTT.

This chain links TRBV5-4 with TRBJ1-1; possible D gene TRBD1, 5 bases. The ends were cut back, 0 bases at V and 2 bases at J, with 8 bases in the middle. CDR3 length: 14 amino acids. Germline V gene data show CDR1 as SGHNT and CDR2 as YYREEE (reference sequence). The chain's CDR3 is CASSLGGLNTEAFF. As DNA, the CDR3 is TGTGCCAGCAGCTTGGGGGGACTCAACACTGAAGCTTTCTTT.